These 10 T cell receptor beta chains came from one sample sequenced in a study of tumor and adjacent non-tumor tissue in lung cancer. RNA was extracted from bulk tissue without any cell sorting. More than 3 cm separated this lung sample from the edge of the tumor. TCRbeta libraries were built with three rounds of nested PCR, modified from ARM-PCR. TCRdb recomputed calls from the multiplex PCR reads with MiXCR, one row per CDR3 protein. There are under 85,000 distinct CDR3 sequences in the sample; approximately 82% occur only once, and around 38% lies in the top ten. Sequencing was done on a sample of distant non-tumor lung tissue. The receptors were sampled from a man aged 70-80 years with non-small cell lung cancer.

A word on this clonotype: Compared with germline, one end of the junction differs, possibly owing to a read error. The chain combines TRBV28 with TRBJ2-1; the D call may be TRBD1 or TRBD2 (5 bases each). The CDR3 runs to 14 residues. Germline lookup yields CDR1 MDHEN and CDR2 SYDVKM. The CDR3 DNA sequence: TGTGCCAGCAGTCCTGAGTGGGGGTACAATGAGCAGTCCTTC. This gives the protein CASSPEWGYNEQSF.

Turning to this clonotype: One junction end does not reproduce the germline sequence, and a read error may be involved. The chain couples TRBV12-3 or TRBV12-4 to TRBJ1-3, with 8 bases matching TRBD1. The CDR3 has 16 amino acids. The CDR3 DNA sequence: TGTGCCAGCAGCCGGCAGGGGGCGCTTAGTGGAAATACCATATATTTT. Translated: CASSRQGALSGNTIYF.

The V call is TRBV10-2, the J call TRBJ2-2; no reliable D call. The CDR3 consists of 11 residues. Between the trimmed V and J ends, which lost 4 bases and 7 bases, there was a span of 4 bases. The germline gives CDR1 WSHSY, CDR2 SAAADI. CDR3: CASSGSGELFF. The CDR3 coding sequence is TGCGCCAGCAGTGGCAGCGGGGAGCTGTTTTTT.

In the case of this clonotype: A read error may account for a junction end that differs from germline. The chain carries TRBV6-5 and TRBJ2-2; 8 bases fit TRBD2. Germline values: CDR1 MNHEY, CDR2 SVGAGI. The CDR3 length is 16 residues. The CDR3: CASSSGGVENTGEMFF. The DNA for the CDR3 is TGTGCCAGCAGCTCGGGGGGGGTGGAGAACACCGGGGAGATGTTTTTT.

In this sample, this clonotype turned up once. This chain uses TRBV28 with TRBJ2-1, with TRBD2 matching 8 bases. The end of the DNA fits TRBJ2-7 better, so the J call may be wrong. Germline-derived CDR1 and CDR2 are MDHEN and SYDVKM. The CDR3 extends over 14 amino acids. In nucleotides, the CDR3 is TGTGCCAGCGATAATAGCGGGATTGACTATGAGCAGTACTTC. This gives the protein CASDNSGIDYEQYF.

The chain employs TRBV4-3 and TRBJ2-3; 12 positions match TRBD2. The J segment lost 12 bases and the V segment lost 4 bases, leaving 14 bases of the junction unmatched. The CDR3 spans 16 residues. Per germline, CDR1 LGHNA and CDR2 YSLEER. As DNA, the CDR3 is TGCGCCAGCAGCCGAGATCTAGCGGGAGGGCCAGATAGACAGTATTTT. Its protein is CASSRDLAGGPDRQYF.

Concerning this clonotype: The CDR3 ends on some other residue instead of the conserved phenylalanine or tryptophan, so this is likely a read error. No DNA is shown, since the ends of the CDR3 on it are uncertain; the CDR3 is the one TCRdb lists. The J gene is TRBJ1-3, the V gene TRBV12-3 or TRBV12-4; the table names TRBD1, a call not compared with the DNA. Including both end residues, the CDR3 is 18 amino acids long. CDR3: CASSRPGTGIGSGNTIHL.

The chain carries TRBV4-3 and TRBJ2-5; D possibly corresponds to TRBD1 (5 bases). Trimming took off 1 base at V and 11 bases at J, with 23 bases between the two ends. The CDR3 spans 16 residues. Germline V gene data show CDR1 as LGHNA and CDR2 as YSLEER. CDR3 sequence: CASSQGVGLLGERQYF. CDR3 bases: TGCGCCAGCAGCCAAGGTGTGGGGCTCTTAGGAGAGAGACAGTACTTC.

In its sample, this clonotype was seen a few times. A read error may be the cause here, since a much bigger clone is one base away. This chain joins TRBV5-5 and TRBJ1-3; no reliable D call. Trimming shortened V by 5 bases and J by 0 bases, and 12 bases separated the two germline ends. This CDR3 is built from 15 residues. Germline loops: CDR1 SGHKS, CDR2 YYEKEE (reference sequence). CDR3 sequence reads: CASSSQIVSGNTIYF. In DNA, the CDR3 is TGTGCCAGCAGTTCCCAGATTGTCTCTGGAAACACCATATATTTT.

Details on this clonotype: Sequence at one end of the junction differs from germline and may be a read error. The V gene is TRBV6-2 or TRBV6-3, the J gene TRBJ2-7, with 7 bases aligning to TRBD1. The CDR3 is 15 residues long. Per the germline V gene, CDR1 is MNHEY and CDR2 is SVGEGT. In nucleotides, the CDR3 is TGTGCCAGTAGCACTAAGACAGGGTTTAACTACGAGCAGCACTTC. It translates to CASSTKTGFNYEQHF.